This T cell receptor beta chain was identified during a study of blood T cell repertoires in COVID-19. Overall study context: The origin of the acute and convalescent COVID-19 samples was the United States, Italy and Spain. Sources were T cells, B-cell-depleted T cells, or PBMCs; the material itself was cDNA or gDNA.

The method was immunoSEQ multiplex PCR; TCRdb's version includes in-frame clones alone and lacks a portion of them. Here the sample spans around 250,000 clones, around 89% being singletons. Seattle participants joined during active infection and were tracked over time. This sequence originates from a woman between 55 and 75 years old with COVID-19, enrolled during active disease. The material sequenced was peripheral blood.

CDR3 DNA: TGTGCCAGCGACCATGAGGGGGTCAGTCAGCCCCAGCATTTT. Its translation is CASDHEGVSQPQHF. The chain joins TRBV21-1 to TRBJ1-5; the table's D call, TRBD1, has no DNA check behind it. TRBV21-1 is labeled a pseudogene. This CDR3 is 14 amino acids long.